The 3 T cell receptor beta chains given below trace back to one sample, sequenced in a study of neurological immune-mediated disorders. TCRdb re-derived calls from the 5' RACE reads in MiXCR, one entry per CDR3 protein. The data show roughly 50,000 distinct CDR3 sequences, roughly 12% seen once. Sequencing was carried out using PBMCs. These receptors all stem from a woman aged 60-75 years with HTLV-1-associated myelopathy (HAM/TSP).

This clonotype was picked up many times. The V and J genes are TRBV5-6 and TRBJ2-1, with 10 bases identical to TRBD2. After removal of 4 bases from V and 12 bases from J, the junction contained 7 bases not matched to a gene. Looked up from germline, CDR1 is SGHDT and CDR2 is YYEEEE. The CDR3 consists of 13 residues. CDR3 in DNA: TGTGCCAGCAGCCTACAAGCGGGAGGGGTGCAGTTCTTC. Protein: CASSLQAGGVQFF.

In this sample, this clonotype turned up a few times. The V call is TRBV29-1, the J call TRBJ1-1, with D possibly being TRBD1 (5 bases). The length of the CDR3 is 12 residues. Germline CDR1 is SQVTM and CDR2 is ANQGSEA. V shed 4 bases and J shed 4 bases, with 10 bases lying between them. Here the CDR3 reads CSVVGGVTEAFF. CDR3 nucleotides: TGCAGCGTTGTTGGGGGGGTCACTGAAGCTTTCTTT. The full variable domain, with the rest looked up from reference TRBV29-1 and TRBJ1-1, is SAVISQKPSRDICQRGTSLTIQCQVDSQVTMMFWYRQQPGQSLTLIATANQGSEATYESGFVIDKFPISRPNLTFSTLTVSNMSPEDSSIYLCSVVGGVTEAFFGQGTRLTVV.

Many counts were recorded for this clonotype. This chain links TRBV5-5 with TRBJ2-3; D perhaps matches TRBD2 (5 bases). The germline V gene encodes CDR1 SGHKS and CDR2 YYEKEE (reference sequence). This CDR3 contains 15 residues. The ends were cut back, 10 bases at V and 2 bases at J, with 20 bases in the middle. CDR3 in amino acids: CAGTRALASTDTQYF. The CDR3 DNA reads as TGTGCCGGTACTAGAGCGCTTGCTTCCACAGATACGCAGTATTTT.